The 29 T cell receptor beta chains below come from one sample, sequenced in a study of shared T cell receptors in the human thymus (dated by TCRdb to the early 2020s). To prepare the library, the immunoSEQ multiplex PCR assay was applied. TCRdb limited this immuneACCESS table to in-frame rearrangements with V and J called. A share of clones is missing; checked studies link under half to unresolved V genes, and the rest is unexplained. The sample table records some 640,000 clones; 70% to 90% of these occur just once. The top ten clones comprise 0.0094% of the sample. These data were also filed under a second study, of human thymus T cells.

Sequencing was carried out using thymocytes. Source of these receptors: a boy under two years old with a congenital heart defect. Donor details come from another sample of the same person, matched by shared clones.

This chain links TRBV14 with TRBJ1-1; no reliable D call. Germline-derived CDR1 and CDR2 are SGHDN and FVKESK. Trimming cost V 1 base and J 0 bases, with 12 bases left between them. The length of the CDR3 is 16 residues. CDR3 nucleotide sequence: TGTGCCAGCAGCCAAGGGTGGTGGCTCATGAACACTGAAGCTTTCTTT. Translated: CASSQGWWLMNTEAFF.

This sequence joins TRBV14 and TRBJ2-7; 8 bases fit TRBD1. The CDR3 has 14 amino acids. The germline V gene encodes CDR1 SGHDN and CDR2 FVKESK. Germline trimming cut 4 bases from V and 2 bases from J; bases unmatched to any gene: 4. The CDR3 DNA is TGTGCCAGCAGCCTATGGACAGGGCCCTACGAGCAGTACTTC. It specifies CASSLWTGPYEQYF.

This clone was seen once. The chain combines TRBV4-2 with TRBJ1-6; no clear D gene. Trimming removed 3 bases from V and 0 bases from J, with 12 bases in between. The CDR3 runs 17 residues. Germline V gene data show CDR1 as LGHNA and CDR2 as YNFKEQ. The CDR3 nucleotides are TGTGCCAGCAGCCAGGACTCTAAAAGCTCCTATAATTCACCCCTCCACTTT. It yields the protein CASSQDSKSSYNSPLHF.

The CDR3 region is CASSYIPLPYNEQFF. Written as DNA, the CDR3 is TGTGCCAGCAGCTATATCCCACTACCTTACAATGAGCAGTTCTTC. The chain carries TRBV27 and TRBJ2-1, with D unclear. V was trimmed by 6 bases and J by 4 bases, leaving 16 bases between them. The CDR3 extends over 15 amino acids. Germline assignment: CDR1 MNHEY and CDR2 SMNVEV (reference sequence).

CDR3 coding DNA: TGTGCCAGCAGGATCGGAGTGCAGTTCTTC. This encodes CASRIGVQFF. This chain uses TRBV6-5 with TRBJ2-1; D gene unclear. V lost 6 bases to trimming and J lost 12 bases, with 9 bases between them. CDR3 length: 10 amino acids. From germline, CDR1 is MNHEY and CDR2 SVGAGI.

The chain is built from TRBV27 and TRBJ2-7; 9 nucleotides line up with TRBD1. The trim removed 4 bases at V and 2 bases at J, leaving 6 bases unmatched. This CDR3 comprises 15 residues. Germline CDR1 and CDR2: MNHEY and SMNVEV (reference sequence). CDR3 nucleotide sequence: TGTGCCAGCAGTTGGGGAACAGGGGGCCCCTACGAGCAGTACTTC. It translates to CASSWGTGGPYEQYF.

The CDR3 bases are TGTGCCAGCAGCTTGGGCCTAGCGGGAGGTAACGGGGAGCTGTTTTTT. It specifies CASSLGLAGGNGELFF. The chain employs TRBV5-8 and TRBJ2-2, with 11 bases lining up with TRBD2. V dropped 0 bases and J dropped 7; count of bases not matched to a gene: 5. CDR1 is SGHTS and CDR2 is YDEGEE in the germline V gene. The length of the CDR3 is 16 residues.

V usage is TRBV4-3 and J usage is TRBJ1-2; 9 bases are shared with TRBD1. Germline assignment: CDR1 LGHNA and CDR2 YSLEER. The CDR3 contains 14 residues. V was clipped by 4 bases and J by 4 bases; unmatched bases: 4. CDR3 loop: CASSPRDRAYGYTF. The CDR3, as DNA: TGCGCCAGCAGCCCCCGGGACAGGGCCTATGGCTACACCTTC.

The chain has TRBV29-1 and TRBJ2-7, with 9 bases that match TRBD1. The CDR3 is 13 amino acids. CDR1 SQVTM and CDR2 ANQGSEA come from the germline V gene. The junction had 6 bases not matched to a gene; V was cut back by 3 bases and J by 6 bases. The CDR3 DNA follows: TGCAGCGTTGAGGGGACAGGGACCGCCGAGCAGTACTTC. Amino acids: CSVEGTGTAEQYF.

This chain connects TRBV29-1 to TRBJ1-2, with D perhaps matching TRBD1 (5 bases). This CDR3 is 13 amino acids long. Germline CDR1 is SQVTM and CDR2 is ANQGSEA. Trimming stripped 6 bases from V and 4 bases from J, with 15 bases between. CDR3 sequence: CSVRCREGYGYTF. The CDR3 DNA sequence: TGCAGCGTCAGATGCAGGGAAGGCTATGGCTACACCTTC.

The chain employs TRBV12-5 and TRBJ2-5; tentatively, D is TRBD1 (5 bases). Germline V gene lookup returns CDR1 LGHNT and CDR2 FRNRAP. V lost 5 bases, J lost 5 bases, and 18 bases lay in between. The CDR3 consists of 15 residues. CDR3 region: CASGTGGQGSETQYF. Here the CDR3 DNA reads TGTGCTAGTGGTACGGGCGGCCAGGGTTCCGAGACCCAGTACTTC. The full variable domain, completed using reference TRBV12-5 and TRBJ2-5, is DARVTQTPRHKVTEMGQEVTMRCQPILGHNTVFWYRQTMMQGLELLAYFRNRAPLDDSGMPKDRFSAEMPDATLATLKIQPSEPRDSAVYFCASGTGGQGSETQYFGPGTRLLVL.

The CDR3 region is CAISEFQTGLDQPQHF. CDR3 coding DNA: TGTGCCATCAGTGAGTTTCAAACAGGGCTGGATCAGCCCCAGCATTTT. This sequence joins TRBV10-3 and TRBJ1-5; D is possibly TRBD1 (6 bases). V was pared by 1 base and J by 5 bases, with 15 bases between. Germline V lookup: CDR1 ENHRY, CDR2 SYGVKD. The CDR3 contains 16 residues.

The rearrangement uses TRBV6-6 and TRBJ1-2, with TRBD1 as a possible D gene (6 bases). V lost 2 bases and J lost 4, with 11 bases in between. CDR1 and CDR2 from the germline V gene are MNHNY and SVGAGI (reference sequence). The CDR3 totals 14 residues. Written as DNA, the CDR3 is TGTGCCAGCAGTTACAAACAGGGCCTCTATGGCTACACCTTC. This codes for CASSYKQGLYGYTF.

The V call is TRBV2, the J call TRBJ2-5; 10 nucleotides match TRBD2. Germline values: CDR1 SNHLY, CDR2 FYNNEI. V lost 10 bases and J lost 4; bases outside the gene matches: 12. The CDR3 has 15 residues. CDR3 in amino acids: CAIVLAGEGLETQYF. CDR3 coding DNA: TGTGCCATTGTGCTAGCGGGAGAAGGCCTAGAGACCCAGTACTTC.

The rearrangement uses TRBV4-2 and TRBJ2-4; 7 nucleotides match TRBD2. The CDR3 has 20 amino acids. V gave up 0 bases and J gave up 3 bases; unmatched junction bases: 17. Germline V gene lookup returns CDR1 LGHNA and CDR2 YNFKEQ. Written as DNA, the CDR3 is TGTGCCAGCAGCCAAGACGGAGTGGGCAGGACGACGGGGGGCAAAAACATTCAGTACTTC. Amino acids: CASSQDGVGRTTGGKNIQYF.

The rearrangement joins TRBV7-2 to TRBJ1-2; TRBD1 matches at 7 bases. This CDR3 is 13 amino acids long. Germline-derived CDR1 and CDR2 are SGHTA and FQGNSA. The V and J ends lost 5 bases and 4 bases, in that order; junction bases with no gene match: 4. The CDR3: CASSPGTAYGYTF. In DNA, the CDR3 is TGTGCCAGCAGCCCCGGGACAGCCTATGGCTACACCTTC.

This clone came up once. This chain uses TRBV19 with TRBJ2-7, with TRBD1 matching over 7 bases. CDR3 length equals 16 residues. Germline assignment: CDR1 LNHDA and CDR2 SQIVND (reference sequence). V was clipped by 0 bases and J by 3 bases; unmatched bases: 8. Written as DNA, the CDR3 is TGTGCCAGTAGTATAGACCCCGGGACAGAGAACTACGAGCAGTACTTC. It translates to CASSIDPGTENYEQYF.

The rearrangement links TRBV5-1 to TRBJ2-7; 8 bases are shared with TRBD1. The germline V gene encodes CDR1 SGHRS and CDR2 YFSETQ. Germline trimming cut 5 bases from V and 6 bases from J; bases unmatched to any gene: 4. The CDR3 spans 12 residues. The CDR3 DNA follows: TGCGCCAGCAGTTTCGACAGGGGCGAGCAGTACTTC. Protein: CASSFDRGEQYF.

V gene TRBV28 combines with J gene TRBJ1-2; D is uncertain. V was pared by 3 bases and J by 8 bases, with 10 bases between. CDR1 is MDHEN, CDR2 SYDVKM, per germline. The CDR3 runs to 12 residues. DNA of the CDR3: TGTGCCAGCAGTTTTGAACAAAAAGGCTACACCTTC. It specifies CASSFEQKGYTF.

The chain uses TRBV5-1 and TRBJ1-4; D gene ambiguous. Trimming shortened V by 0 bases and J by 0 bases, and 6 bases separated the two germline ends. This CDR3 is 15 amino acids long. CDR1 and CDR2 (germline): SGHRS, YFSETQ. The DNA for the CDR3 is TGCGCCAGCAGCTTGGCAGGATCAACTAATGAAAAACTGTTTTTT. It is translated as CASSLAGSTNEKLFF.

The chain is built from TRBV4-3 and TRBJ2-3; tentative D call: TRBD2 (6 bases). The germline gives CDR1 LGHNA, CDR2 YSLEER. Trimming left V 4 bases short and J 2 bases short, with 13 bases between. The CDR3 runs 15 residues. CDR3 nucleotide sequence: TGCGCCAGCAGCCTCACGGGACTCCACACAGATACGCAGTATTTT. Protein product: CASSLTGLHTDTQYF.

This sequence joins TRBV29-1 and TRBJ2-2; 13 bases agree with TRBD2. The V and J ends lost 7 bases and 6 bases, in that order; junction bases with no gene match: 8. The CDR3 is 15 amino acids. CDR1 is SQVTM and CDR2 is ANQGSEA in the germline V gene. CDR3 amino acids: CSAGGTSGVSGELFF. In DNA form, the CDR3 reads TGCAGCGCGGGCGGGACTAGCGGGGTATCCGGGGAGCTGTTTTTT.

This clone has a single count. The V call is TRBV25-1, the J call TRBJ1-4, with D hard to call. The germline V gene has CDR1 MGHDK and CDR2 SYGVNS. The germline V and J ends were trimmed by 6 bases and 8 bases, with 19 bases remaining between them. The CDR3 has 15 residues. CDR3 nucleotide sequence: TGTGCCAGCAGAGCTCCCGGGGAGGGTTGGGAAAAACTGTTTTTT. It yields the protein CASRAPGEGWEKLFF. Complete variable domain (other parts from reference TRBV25-1 and TRBJ1-4): EADIYQTPRYLVIGTGKKITLECSQTMGHDKMYWYQQDPGMELHLIHYSYGVNSTEKGDLSSESTVSRIRTEHFPLTLESARPSHTSQYLCASRAPGEGWEKLFFGSGTQLSVL.

The chain links TRBV2 to TRBJ1-5; 7 bases line up with TRBD1. This CDR3 spans 15 amino acids. CDR1 is SNHLY, CDR2 FYNNEI, per germline. V gave up 3 bases and J gave up 1 base; unmatched junction bases: 3. In DNA, the CDR3 is TGTGCCAGCAGTGACCGGGGACAGAGCAATCAGCCCCAGCATTTT. Residues: CASSDRGQSNQPQHF.

The CDR3 loop is CASSLSSGVTDTQYF. CDR3 DNA: TGTGCCAGCAGTTTATCCAGCGGGGTAACAGATACGCAGTATTTT. The gene calls are TRBV28 and TRBJ2-3, with 7 bases fitting TRBD2. V shed 1 base and J 3 bases; nucleotides not matched to a gene: 4. The CDR3 consists of 15 residues. CDR1 MDHEN and CDR2 SYDVKM come from the germline V gene.

The V gene is TRBV19, the J gene TRBJ1-6; D might be TRBD1 (5 bases). The V end lost 1 base, the J end lost 7 bases, and 11 bases lay between the germline ends. CDR1 LNHDA and CDR2 SQIVND come from the germline V gene (reference sequence). The CDR3 covers 15 residues. Here the CDR3 reads CASSIVRQTNSPLHF. CDR3 nucleotide sequence: TGTGCCAGTAGTATAGTTCGACAGACCAATTCACCCCTCCACTTT. Complete variable domain (other parts from reference TRBV19 and TRBJ1-6): DGGITQSPKYLFRKEGQNVTLSCEQNLNHDAMYWYRQDPGQGLRLIYYSQIVNDFQKGDIAEGYSVSREKKESFPLTVTSAQKNPTAFYLCASSIVRQTNSPLHFGNGTRLTVT.

The V and J genes are TRBV19 and TRBJ1-2, with D perhaps TRBD1 (5 bases). The CDR3 extends over 14 amino acids. Germline assignment: CDR1 LNHDA and CDR2 SQIVND (reference sequence). V lost 5 bases and J 0 bases, leaving 10 bases between the germline ends. CDR3 sequence: CASSFETANYGYTF. CDR3 in DNA: TGTGCCAGTAGTTTCGAGACAGCTAACTATGGCTACACCTTC.

Concerning this clone itself: The germline gene is not matched at one end of the junction; a read error may be the cause. The chain combines TRBV7-7 with TRBJ2-2; TRBD2 might be the D (6 bases). This CDR3 is built from 21 residues. The germline V gene has CDR1 SSHAT and CDR2 FNYEAQ (reference sequence). Here the CDR3 DNA reads TGTGCTAGCAGCTTACAGACCCAGGCGGGACCCCTGTTCGCGAACACCGGGGAGCTGTTTTTT. Its protein is CASSLQTQAGPLFANTGELFF.

This chain joins TRBV12-5 and TRBJ2-7; TRBD1 matches at 8 bases. Germline V gene lookup returns CDR1 LGHNT and CDR2 FRNRAP. This CDR3 is 13 amino acids long. Losses at the gene ends were 6 bases for V and 2 bases for J; bases not matched to a gene: 3. The CDR3 reads CASGQQGAYEQYF. In DNA, the CDR3 is TGTGCTAGTGGCCAACAGGGGGCCTACGAGCAGTACTTC. Using reference TRBV12-5 and TRBJ2-7 for the parts outside the CDR3, the full variable domain is DARVTQTPRHKVTEMGQEVTMRCQPILGHNTVFWYRQTMMQGLELLAYFRNRAPLDDSGMPKDRFSAEMPDATLATLKIQPSEPRDSAVYFCASGQQGAYEQYFGPGTRLTVT.